A single sample is the source of the 9 T cell receptor beta chains below, sequenced in a study of cytomegalovirus exposure and HLA in healthy donors. Assay: immunoSEQ multiplex PCR; the TCRdb copy retains only in-frame clones and omits some. The sample carries about 160,000 clones, around 92% recorded once. The sequenced sample consisted of PBMCs. The receptors here all came from a woman in her late teens or twenties in good health and CMV-seropositive.

The rearrangement links TRBV2 to TRBJ2-7, with 13 bases aligning to TRBD2. This CDR3 has 15 residues. V shed 6 bases and J 4 bases; nucleotides not matched to a gene: 6. Germline V gene lookup returns CDR1 SNHLY and CDR2 FYNNEI. The CDR3 DNA follows: TGTGCCAGCAGCGCGACTAGCGGGAGGCCTTACGAGCAGTACTTC. Its translation is CASSATSGRPYEQYF. The full variable domain, completed using reference TRBV2 and TRBJ2-7, is EPEVTQTPSHQVTQMGQEVILRCVPISNHLYFYWYRQILGQKVEFLVSFYNNEISEKSEIFDDQFSVERPDGSNFTLKIRSTKLEDSAMYFCASSATSGRPYEQYFGPGTRLTVT.

The chain is built from TRBV6-1 and TRBJ2-7, with D possibly matching TRBD1 (6 bases). Germline-derived CDR1 and CDR2 are MNHNS and SASEGT. Trimming took off 1 base at V and 4 bases at J, with 8 bases between the two ends. The CDR3 has 13 amino acids. CDR3 bases: TGTGCCAGCAGTGAAGTGGGGGCGTACGAGCAGTACTTC. It yields the protein CASSEVGAYEQYF.

This clone was counted a single time. CDR3 nucleotide sequence: TGTGCCAGCAGACTCCATGAAAAACTGTTTTTT. It specifies CASRLHEKLFF. The chain is built from TRBV2 and TRBJ1-4; no definite D call. From germline, CDR1 is SNHLY and CDR2 FYNNEI. V was clipped by 6 bases and J by 6 bases, with 5 bases between them. CDR3 size: 11 residues. The complete variable domain, with remaining parts taken from reference TRBV2 and TRBJ1-4, reads EPEVTQTPSHQVTQMGQEVILRCVPISNHLYFYWYRQILGQKVEFLVSFYNNEISEKSEIFDDQFSVERPDGSNFTLKIRSTKLEDSAMYFCASRLHEKLFFGSGTQLSVL.

The chain uses TRBV19 and TRBJ2-6; no reliable D call. V was shortened by 10 bases and J by 0 bases, with 10 bases between the two germline ends. The CDR3 length is 14 residues. CDR1 is LNHDA, CDR2 SQIVND, per germline (reference sequence). The CDR3 reads CATSESSGANVLTF. CDR3 nucleotides: TGTGCCACCTCGGAGAGCTCTGGGGCCAACGTCCTGACTTTC.

This chain links TRBV10-2 with TRBJ1-1; TRBD1 is a possible D gene (5 bases). The CDR3 spans 18 residues. Germline CDR1 reads WSHSY; CDR2 reads SAAADI. With 4 bases removed from V and 7 bases from J, the gap between germline ends came to 28 bases. The CDR3 coding sequence is TGCGCCAGCAGTGGTCTAGGAAGCTTGCGCAGGACGGGGGGTGAAGCTTTCTTT. Its protein is CASSGLGSLRRTGGEAFF.

The CDR3: CASSLAGFGNEQFF. CDR3 sequence (DNA): TGTGCCAGCAGCTTAGCAGGGTTTGGGAATGAGCAGTTCTTC. The V call is TRBV11-2, the J call TRBJ2-1; D possibly corresponds to TRBD1 (5 bases). Trimming left V 1 base short and J 7 bases short, with 11 bases between. Per the germline V gene, CDR1 is SGHAT and CDR2 is FQNNGV. CDR3 length: 14 residues.

In this sample, this clone turned up a few times. This rearrangement joins TRBV2 to TRBJ2-3; 15 bases map to TRBD2. This CDR3 spans 16 amino acids. Germline CDR1 is SNHLY and CDR2 is FYNNEI. With V trimmed by 6 bases and J by 5 bases, 6 bases remained unmatched. The CDR3 sequence: CASRRTSGRALDTQYF. The CDR3 coding sequence is TGTGCCAGCAGAAGGACTAGCGGGAGGGCGCTAGATACGCAGTATTTT.

V is TRBV16 and J is TRBJ2-1, with a possible D match to TRBD1 (5 bases). Trimming pared 3 bases from V and 4 bases from J, leaving 10 bases between. The CDR3 sequence is 14 residues long. Per the germline V gene, CDR1 is KGHSY and CDR2 is FQNENV. The CDR3 DNA is TGTGCCAGCAGCCAGCTGCCAGGGTACAATGAGCAGTTCTTC. This encodes CASSQLPGYNEQFF.

The chain links TRBV7-9 to TRBJ2-3; 12 bases line up with TRBD2. This CDR3 is built from 17 residues. V was clipped by 5 bases and J by 6 bases; unmatched bases: 12. Germline CDR1 reads SEHNR; CDR2 reads FQNEAQ (reference sequence). CDR3: CASSHYTLLAGGDTQYF. The CDR3 nucleotides are TGTGCCAGCAGCCACTATACCCTTCTAGCGGGAGGGGATACGCAGTATTTT.